Included here is one T cell receptor (beta chain) sequence, with context. Its specificity is not known. CDR3 size: 11 residues. The germline V gene encodes CDR1 MDHEN and CDR2 SYDVKM. The entry originates in a study of monozygotic twins with inflammatory bowel disease. General study results and limits: Researchers were unable to tell different T cell subtypes apart. Relative clonotype sharing with others was diminished in IBD patients versus healthy twins, particularly with disease activity. Healthy co-twins exceeded IBD patients in TCRbeta diversity as measured by inverse Simpson.

With the 5' RACE reads reprocessed, TCRdb shows one record per CDR3 protein and no DNA. The sample features about 160,000 distinct CDR3 sequences, with approximately 3% in its top ten. The chain has TRBV28 and TRBJ2-7. This sequence was found in a human donor with ulcerative colitis or Crohn's disease, or a healthy co-twin of an affected twin (not recorded which). Sequencing was performed on blood. CDR3 protein: CASSLWGEQYF.